The sequence of this TCR beta chain was determined in a study of OX40 agonist ivuxolimab in advanced cancers. The CDR3 loop spans 14 amino acids. V gave up 3 bases and J gave up 1 base, with 10 bases separating them. The germline V gene has CDR1 LNHDA and CDR2 SQIVND (reference sequence). Assay used: immunoSEQ multiplex PCR; TCRdb lists only in-frame clones, some missing. Here the sample spans approximately 21,000 clones, roughly 84% being singletons. This receptor was identified in an adult with an advanced solid tumor such as melanoma, head and neck, liver or kidney cancer. This sample comprised CD4+ or CD8+ T cells sorted from blood, obtained in a trial of the OX40 agonist ivuxolimab. The V and J genes are TRBV19 and TRBJ2-7; D possibly corresponds to TRBD1 (5 bases). CDR3 sequence reads: CASSIYPGSYEQYF. CDR3 in DNA: TGTGCCAGTAGTATTTACCCAGGGTCCTACGAGCAGTACTTC.